What follows is one T cell receptor beta chain and its context. It has no known antigen specificity. Base-call qualities are not available, and no considerably larger clone is one nucleotide away. The data originate from a study of blood T cell repertoires in COVID-19 (dated by TCRdb to about 2020). Regarding the complete study: Samples from collaborators originated in the United States, Italy and Spain and spanned both the acute and convalescent phases of COVID-19. The prospective study material was composed of cDNA or gDNA derived from T cells, B-cell-depleted T cells, or PBMCs. Deeply sampled blood TCRbeta repertoires from subjects exposed to, actively infected with, or recovered from COVID-19 were included in the dataset. A freely available public database, intended as a resource for researchers studying the immune response to SARS-CoV-2, is where the repertoires were released. The samples were drawn from the first 160 participants of the ongoing ImmuneRACE study and from under 1,500 subjects provided by 6 global collaborators. Sample metadata almost always included a de-identified subject ID, COVID-19 status, age in years and sex. Where available, HLA class I and class II types were obtained from metadata supplied by the sample provider rather than from assay-based typing. Here is what the overall study found, with its caveats: The quantity of clinical and demographic metadata differed by source and by participant and was supplied without curation.

TCRbeta CDR3 regions were amplified from genomic DNA by means of the immunoSEQ Assay, a bias-controlled multiplex PCR. The authors processed their data as follows. The number of nucleated cells in each sample was estimated by amplification of reference gene primers within the assay. To quantify the absolute abundance of each unique TCRbeta CDR3 rearrangement, sequence reads were collapsed and filtered. Productive Simpson clonality was computed per sample as the square root of Simpson's diversity index over productive rearrangements. This is the immuneACCESS table as TCRdb keeps it, with only in-frame sequences that have V and J called. A part of the clones is gone; compared with another copy, unresolved V genes explain less than half, and the rest is unexplained. V, J and clone size are those of that table, while D and trimming were read from the DNA. The sample table holds 75,000 to 100,000 clones, of which approximately 86% were seen once. Jointly, the top ten make up about 6.7% of the sample.

The germline V gene supplies CDR1 MGHRA and CDR2 YSYEKL. The CDR3 spans 15 residues, from the cysteine through the phenylalanine. The sequence is cut down to CDR3 DNA, 45 bases in frame from base 1. V loses 5 bases at its end and J loses 4 bases; junction bases beyond the gene matches: 10. Each collaborating institution followed its own protocols to collect whole blood in K2EDTA tubes. For TCRbeta analysis, collaborators shipped samples in one of three forms: frozen whole blood, isolated PBMCs, or DNA extracted from either of those sample types. The chain uses TRBV4-1 and TRBJ1-2; TRBD1 aligns with 7 central bases. This receptor was taken from a man in his 70s with acute or convalescent COVID-19. Material for sequencing was peripheral blood. The CDR3 reads CASSGRDRGSYGYTF. The sequenced DNA is TGCGCCAGCAGCGGAAGGGACAGAGGTTCCTATGGCTACACCTTC.